Detailed here is one T cell receptor (beta chain). The antigen remains undetermined. The PCR used 60 Vbeta and 13 Jbeta primers. Assay used: immunoSEQ multiplex PCR; TCRdb lists only in-frame clones, some missing. The sample has about 160,000 clones; about 82% are singletons. The sample comes from a study of cytomegalovirus exposure and HLA in healthy donors. Study summary: Clustering assigned 81% of the roughly 370 genotyped donors to the Caucasian-associated ancestry cluster.

General observations from the study: Among the sequence variants, a highly shared cluster was likely an artifact of sequencing. Earlier findings revealed that most TCR beta V segments proved productive either about 87% or about 30% of the time. A later analysis linked a missense DCLRE1C variant to TCR beta V- and J-gene trimming.

Sequencing was carried out using PBMCs. This clonotype was obtained from a male donor in good health and CMV-seronegative.

The CDR3 nucleotides read TGTGCCAGCAGTTTATACAGTGCCGAGCAGTACTTC. It is translated as CASSLYSAEQYF. The chain joins TRBV28 to TRBJ2-7, with D unclear. CDR1 and CDR2 from the germline V gene are MDHEN and SYDVKM. The ends were cut back, 1 base at V and 6 bases at J, with 7 bases in the middle. The CDR3 length is 12 residues.